The rows below give T cell receptor beta chains drawn from one sample of a study of T cells in tumors after PD-1 blockade. Profiled with immunoSEQ multiplex PCR; TCRdb holds only in-frame clones, not every one. Of some 43,000 clones in the sample, roughly 80% are singletons; the top ten hold about 4%. This sample comprised PBMCs, obtained before anti-PD-1 treatment. Every receptor here comes from a human donor with basal cell carcinoma. Both conserved end residues are part of each CDR3. The D gene is left open where the match is weak. The listing skips clone size in some rows; elsewhere it reads once, few, many or a size class.

-	TRBV11-3	TRBJ2-3	-	14	CASSFRGGTDTQYF	TGTGCCAGCAGCTTCAGGGGAGGGACAGATACGCAGTATTTT
-	TRBV6-4	TRBJ1-3	-	9	CATGATIYF	TGTGCCACCGGGGCCACCATATATTTT
-	TRBV25-1	TRBJ2-3	TRBD1	14	CASSVGTGRDTQYF	TGTGCCAGCAGTGTGGGGACAGGAAGAGATACGCAGTATTTT
-	TRBV30	TRBJ2-7	TRBD1	15	CAWSVWTGAFSEQYF	TGTGCCTGGAGTGTATGGACAGGGGCATTTAGCGAGCAGTACTTC
-	TRBV6-5	TRBJ1-1	-	11	CASSKWTEAFF	TGTGCCAGCAGCAAGTGGACTGAAGCTTTCTTT
few	TRBV19	TRBJ2-2	TRBD1	14	CASKGQTYTGELFF	TGTGCCAGTAAGGGACAGACCTACACCGGGGAGCTGTTTTTT
few	TRBV19	TRBJ1-5	-	15	CASSIWSQINQPQHF	TGTGCCAGTAGTATATGGTCCCAGATCAATCAGCCCCAGCATTTT
-	TRBV6-5	TRBJ2-2	TRBD2	14	CASSKGGHTGELFF	TGTGCCAGCAGTAAGGGAGGGCACACCGGGGAGCTGTTTTTT
-	TRBV29-1	TRBJ1-2	TRBD1	16	CSVEGGTGGSLNGYTF	TGCAGCGTTGAAGGGGGGACAGGGGGGTCCCTAAATGGCTACACCTTC
once	TRBV7-9	TRBJ2-3	-	16	CASSLDSGREADTQYF	TGTGCCAGCAGCCTAGACAGTGGTCGAGAGGCAGATACGCAGTATTTT
-	TRBV18	TRBJ1-2	-	14	CASSPDTGIYGYTF	TGTGCCAGCTCACCAGATACAGGGATCTATGGCTACACCTTC
few	TRBV30	TRBJ1-2	-	15	CAWSLDGATLYGYTF	TGTGCCTGGAGTTTGGACGGAGCAACTCTCTATGGCTACACCTTC
-	TRBV6-5	TRBJ2-7	-	13	CASSTTGSYEQYF	TGTGCCAGCAGTACAACTGGTTCCTACGAGCAGTACTTC
-	TRBV19	TRBJ2-3	-	14	CASSGSGGADTQYF	TGTGCCAGTAGTGGGTCGGGGGGCGCAGATACGCAGTATTTT
-	TRBV5-1	TRBJ2-3	-	16	CASSLATDSSTDTQYF	TGCGCCAGCAGCTTGGCGACAGATTCTAGCACAGATACGCAGTATTTT
-	TRBV24-1	TRBJ2-1	TRBD2	14	CATGTSGGAGEQFF	TGTGCCACAGGGACTAGCGGGGGGGCCGGTGAGCAGTTCTTC
-	TRBV11-3	TRBJ2-3	TRBD1	17	CASSLGTGYSSTDTQYF	TGTGCCAGCAGCCTCGGGACAGGCTACTCGAGCACAGATACGCAGTATTTT
-	TRBV10-3	TRBJ1-1	TRBD1	14	CAISGGQGATEAFF	TGTGCCATCAGTGGTGGACAGGGGGCAACTGAAGCTTTCTTT
-	TRBV28	TRBJ1-1	-	9	CASSLRAFF	TGTGCCAGCAGTTTAAGGGCTTTCTTT
-	TRBV5-1	TRBJ2-7	-	14	CASRGGTGPYEQYF	TGCGCCAGCCGCGGGGGGACAGGACCCTACGAGCAGTACTTC
-	TRBV6-5	TRBJ2-1	TRBD2	15	CASRVSGGFLNEQFF	TGTGCCAGCAGAGTTAGCGGGGGGTTTCTCAATGAGCAGTTCTTC
-	TRBV5-1	TRBJ1-1	-	13	CASSFGQNTEAFF	TGCGCCAGCAGCTTTGGACAGAACACTGAAGCTTTCTTT
-	TRBV5-1	TRBJ1-1	TRBD1	14	CASSLTGVNTEAFF	TGCGCCAGCAGCTTGACAGGGGTGAACACTGAAGCTTTCTTT
-	TRBV10-3	TRBJ2-4	TRBD2	21	CAISQPNTSGVGIGTKNIQYF	TGTGCCATCAGTCAACCAAATACTAGCGGGGTGGGGATTGGGACCAAAAACATTCAGTACTTC
-	TRBV19	TRBJ1-5	-	15	CASTAGTGANQPQHF	TGTGCCAGTACCGCGGGGACGGGGGCGAATCAGCCCCAGCATTTT
-	TRBV27	TRBJ1-1	-	16	CASSLITGRRNTEAFF	TGTGCCAGCAGTTTAATAACAGGCCGAAGGAACACTGAAGCTTTCTTT
-	TRBV6-5	TRBJ1-1	-	13	CATYRSENTEAFF	TGTGCCACTTACAGGAGTGAGAACACTGAAGCTTTCTTT
once	TRBV29-1	TRBJ1-1	-	13	CSVVLGFNTEAFF	TGCAGCGTTGTTCTTGGTTTTAACACTGAAGCTTTCTTT
-	TRBV12-3/TRBV12-4	TRBJ2-1	-	12	CASSSPGNEQFF	TGTGCCAGCAGTTCCCCAGGGAATGAGCAGTTCTTC
-	TRBV6-5	TRBJ1-2	-	16	CASSYPPGSGGDGYTF	TGTGCCAGCAGTTACCCCCCCGGTTCGGGGGGTGATGGCTACACCTTC
-	TRBV19	TRBJ2-7	TRBD1	14	CASSPQTGPYEQYF	TGTGCCAGTAGTCCACAGACAGGGCCCTACGAGCAGTACTTC
once	TRBV29-1	TRBJ2-1	TRBD1	13	CSVPGQGGNEQFF	TGCAGCGTTCCTGGACAGGGAGGTAATGAGCAGTTCTTC
-	TRBV24-1	TRBJ2-1	-	11	CATSERGEQFF	TGTGCCACCAGTGAAAGGGGTGAGCAGTTCTTC
-	TRBV6-1	TRBJ2-1	-	18	CASSDPLTGLGSNNEQFF	TGTGCCAGCAGTGACCCTCTCACAGGTCTGGGATCGAACAATGAGCAGTTCTTC
-	TRBV4-2	TRBJ2-3	-	16	CASSQDWGGATDTQYF	TGTGCCAGCAGCCAAGACTGGGGGGGGGCCACAGATACGCAGTATTTT
few	TRBV5-1	TRBJ1-1	-	14	CASSLEGGNTEAFF	TGCGCCAGCAGCTTGGAAGGGGGGAACACTGAAGCTTTCTTT
-	TRBV28	TRBJ2-1	TRBD2	12	CASMSGRSEQFF	TGTGCCAGCATGTCCGGGAGGAGTGAGCAGTTCTTC
once	TRBV4-1	TRBJ1-2	-	17	CASSQGGTQGRDYGYTF	TGCGCCAGCAGCCAAGGCGGGACCCAGGGGCGGGACTATGGCTACACCTTC
-	TRBV21-1	TRBJ1-6	-	15	CATPSDREINSPLHF	TGTGCCACCCCATCCGACAGGGAAATTAATTCACCCCTCCACTTT
-	TRBV18	TRBJ1-2	-	15	CASSPDLGGNYGYTF	TGTGCCAGCTCACCAGACCTGGGGGGCAACTATGGCTACACCTTC
-	TRBV13	TRBJ2-7	TRBD1	15	CASSLVDRGRYEQYF	TGTGCCAGCAGCTTAGTCGACAGGGGGCGTTACGAGCAGTACTTC
few	TRBV6-5	TRBJ2-3	-	15	CASRKDSAGTDTQYF	TGTGCCAGCAGGAAGGACTCCGCGGGGACAGATACGCAGTATTTT
-	TRBV27	TRBJ1-1	-	15	CASSLSLSPNTEAFF	TGTGCCAGCAGTTTATCCCTATCCCCGAACACTGAAGCTTTCTTT
-	TRBV18	TRBJ2-1	-	15	CASSPEGLTYNEQFF	TGTGCCAGCTCACCTGAAGGACTAACTTACAATGAGCAGTTCTTC
few	TRBV12-3/TRBV12-4	TRBJ1-5	-	13	CASSKTVGQPQHF	TGTGCCAGCAGTAAGACTGTGGGTCAGCCCCAGCATTTT
-	TRBV7-7	TRBJ2-2	-	15	CASSRGRGDTGELFF	TGTGCTAGCAGCCGAGGAAGGGGGGACACCGGGGAGCTGTTTTTT
-	TRBV3-1/TRBV3-2	TRBJ1-3	-	18	CASSQERGTVSSGNTIYF	TGTGCCAGCAGCCAAGAGAGGGGGACTGTAAGCTCTGGAAACACCATATATTTT
-	TRBV12-1	TRBJ2-3	-	15	CASSRTSGGADTQYF	TGTGCCAGCAGCCGGACTAGCGGGGGAGCAGATACGCAGTATTTT
-	TRBV15	TRBJ1-6	-	18	CATSREVGRVGANSPLHF	TGTGCCACCAGCAGAGAAGTCGGCAGGGTAGGGGCAAATTCACCCCTCCACTTT